Following are 15 T cell receptor beta chains from one sample sequenced in a study of cytotoxic CD8 clonotypes in ibrutinib-treated CLL. Using immunoSEQ multiplex PCR, the repertoire was profiled, and TCRdb retains in-frame clones only, with some absent. The sample records around 160,000 clones, approximately 91% being singletons. This specimen was PBMCs, taken at disease progression, from a patient treated with ibrutinib. The receptors originated from a human donor with chronic lymphocytic leukemia.

The chain couples TRBV30 to TRBJ2-1, with 14 bases that match TRBD2. The length of the CDR3 is 18 residues. J gave up 2 bases and V 6 bases, and 12 bases lay outside the gene matches. Germline V gene sequence: CDR1 GTSNPN, CDR2 SVGIG (reference sequence). The CDR3 sequence is CACHTGTSGRGAYNEQFF. CDR3 coding DNA: TGTGCCTGCCACACCGGGACTAGCGGGAGAGGGGCCTACAATGAGCAGTTCTTC.

This chain joins TRBV28 and TRBJ2-4, with TRBD2 identical over 9 bases. The CDR3 is 16 residues long. Germline V gives CDR1 MDHEN, CDR2 SYDVKM. V lost 3 bases to trimming and J lost 10 bases; unmatched junction nucleotides: 13. In DNA, the CDR3 is TGTGCCAGCAGTTTGTGGTGGCGGGAGGGGGGCGATATTCAGTACTTC. Its translation: CASSLWWREGGDIQYF.

This rearrangement joins TRBV9 to TRBJ2-1; the match to TRBD2 covers 9 bases. The CDR3 runs 15 residues. CDR1 SGDLS and CDR2 YYNGEE come from the germline V gene. The junction had 10 bases not matched to a gene; V was cut back by 4 bases and J by 8 bases. The CDR3 DNA reads as TGTGCCAGCAGCCAAACGGCGGGAGGGCCCCATGAGCAGTTCTTC. Translation: CASSQTAGGPHEQFF.

J is TRBJ1-4 and V is TRBV5-6; D is undetermined. CDR1 is SGHDT and CDR2 is YYEEEE in the germline V gene. Trimming removed 0 bases at V and 5 bases at J, with 2 bases between. The CDR3 spans 12 residues. The CDR3 bases are TGTGCCAGCAGCTTGGCCAATGAAAAACTGTTTTTT. Protein sequence: CASSLANEKLFF.

The J gene is TRBJ1-2, the V gene TRBV19; TRBD1 is a possible D gene (6 bases). The germline V gene has CDR1 LNHDA and CDR2 SQIVND (reference sequence). V was trimmed by 4 bases and J by 10 bases, leaving 22 bases between them. The CDR3 length is 15 residues. CDR3: CASSTPGGGNKDYTF. The CDR3 nucleotides are TGTGCCAGTAGTACCCCGGGAGGGGGAAATAAGGACTACACCTTC.

The chain joins TRBV6-5 to TRBJ1-3, with D hard to call. Germline V gene lookup returns CDR1 MNHEY and CDR2 SVGAGI. The CDR3 has 15 residues. Deletions cut 0 bases from V and 0 bases from J, with 6 bases between. The chain's CDR3 is CASSYSFSSGNTIYF. The CDR3 coding sequence is TGTGCCAGCAGTTACTCGTTCAGCTCTGGAAACACCATATATTTT.

J is TRBJ2-3 and V is TRBV7-9, with D tentatively TRBD1 (6 bases). V lost 5 bases and J 4 bases, leaving 13 bases between the germline ends. This CDR3 contains 14 residues. Germline V gives CDR1 SEHNR, CDR2 FQNEAQ (reference sequence). The CDR3 loop reads CASSLRQAADTQYF. In nucleotides, the CDR3 is TGTGCCAGCAGCCTCAGACAGGCCGCAGATACGCAGTATTTT.

On this clone itself: Other DNA sequences within the sample encode an identical CDR3. The genes are TRBV25-1 and TRBJ1-1, with D maybe TRBD1 (5 bases). Trimming cost V 6 bases and J 1 base, with 12 bases left between them. The V gene's germline CDR1 is MGHDK and CDR2 SYGVNS. The CDR3 extends over 14 amino acids. The CDR3: CASRDRGRNTEAFF. CDR3 bases: TGTGCCAGCAGGGATCGGGGCAGGAACACTGAAGCTTTCTTT. Variable domain in full (rest from reference TRBV25-1 and TRBJ1-1): EADIYQTPRYLVIGTGKKITLECSQTMGHDKMYWYQQDPGMELHLIHYSYGVNSTEKGDLSSESTVSRIRTEHFPLTLESARPSHTSQYLCASRDRGRNTEAFFGQGTRLTVV.

The chain combines TRBV5-4 with TRBJ2-7; D not certain. Trimming took off 0 bases at V and 1 base at J, with 8 bases between the two ends. The CDR3 has 14 residues. The germline V gene encodes CDR1 SGHNT and CDR2 YYREEE (reference sequence). The chain's CDR3 is CASSLVRSSYEQYF. The CDR3 DNA follows: TGTGCCAGCAGCTTGGTCAGATCTTCCTACGAGCAGTACTTC.

The J gene is TRBJ2-2, the V gene TRBV6-1, with D perhaps assigned TRBD1 or TRBD2 (5 bases each). The CDR3 runs 13 residues. CDR1 and CDR2 from the germline V gene are MNHNS and SASEGT. V shed 4 bases and J shed 3 bases, with 6 bases lying between them. The CDR3 DNA reads TGTGCCAGCAGTGGGGGACACACCGGGGAGCTGTTTTTT. Its protein product is CASSGGHTGELFF.

This chain connects TRBV5-1 to TRBJ2-1; no clear D gene. The V end was cut by 1 base, the J end by 0 bases, with 14 bases between. This CDR3 is built from 17 residues. Germline V CDR1 and CDR2: SGHRS, YFSETQ. DNA of the CDR3: TGCGCCAGCAGCTTGACCTCGGTTTCGACCTCCTACAATGAGCAGTTCTTC. The encoded protein is CASSLTSVSTSYNEQFF.

The V and J genes are TRBV30 and TRBJ2-1, with 12 bases matching TRBD2. V lost 3 bases, J lost 9 bases, and 12 bases stayed unmatched. The germline gives CDR1 GTSNPN, CDR2 SVGIG (reference sequence). The CDR3 totals 16 residues. CDR3 in amino acids: CAWSKGLAGGPSEQFF. The CDR3 DNA follows: TGTGCCTGGAGCAAAGGGCTAGCGGGAGGGCCGAGTGAGCAGTTCTTC.

The chain is built from TRBV11-3 and TRBJ2-3, with TRBD2 matching over 12 bases. Germline trimming cut 1 base from V and 5 bases from J; bases unmatched to any gene: 4. Germline values: CDR1 SGHNT, CDR2 YENEEA. The CDR3 sequence is 16 residues long. CDR3 nucleotide sequence: TGTGCCAGCAGCTTAGGGAAACTAGCGGGAGGAGATACGCAGTATTTT. Its translation is CASSLGKLAGGDTQYF.

The V and J genes are TRBV28 and TRBJ2-7; D is undetermined. The CDR3 has 12 amino acids. V was cut by 3 bases and J by 6 bases, with 9 bases left in between. The germline V gene encodes CDR1 MDHEN and CDR2 SYDVKM. The CDR3 region has the DNA TGTGCCAGCAGTTTCACCCCGCGCGAGCAGTACTTC. Its translation: CASSFTPREQYF. Variable domain in full (rest from reference TRBV28 and TRBJ2-7): DVKVTQSSRYLVKRTGEKVFLECVQDMDHENMFWYRQDPGLGLRLIYFSYDVKMKEKGDIPEGYSVSREKKERFSLILESASTNQTSMYLCASSFTPREQYFGPGTRLTVT.

The V call is TRBV5-6, the J call TRBJ1-1; D might be TRBD1 (6 bases). This CDR3 contains 14 residues. Looked up from germline, CDR1 is SGHDT and CDR2 is YYEEEE. The V gene lost 0 bases and the J gene lost 2 bases, with 8 bases spanning the gap. The DNA for the CDR3 is TGTGCCAGCAGCTTGGACAGGGCAAACACTGAAGCTTTCTTT. Encoded protein: CASSLDRANTEAFF.